The sequence of this T cell receptor beta chain was determined in a study of T cells in Graves' hyperthyroidism and ophthalmopathy. This clonotype showed up many times. Amplified regions were TCR beta CDR3 sequences from RNA transcripts. HTBI primers drove first-round RT-PCR of the TCR CDR3. TCRdb re-derived calls from the multiplex PCR reads in MiXCR, one entry per CDR3 protein. Here the sample spans hundreds of thousands of distinct CDR3 sequences, approximately 15% being singletons. CDR1 KGHDR and CDR2 SFDVKD come from the germline V gene. There are 18 residues in the CDR3. With 5 bases clipped from V and 0 bases from J, the junction kept 13 bases outside the gene matches.

The chain employs TRBV24-1 and TRBJ2-3, with 7 positions matching TRBD2. The origin of this receptor is a man aged 18 to 30 with Graves' ophthalmopathy. The sequenced sample was blood. For the CDR3, the DNA is TGTGCCACCAGTGGACAGAGCGGGGTGGCCCCTAGCACAGATACGCAGTATTTT. Translated, it gives CATSGQSGVAPSTDTQYF.